This entry features one T cell receptor beta chain sequence. The entry originates in a study of blood T cell repertoires in COVID-19. Study context: Some COVID-19 samples were acute and others convalescent; all came from the United States, Italy and Spain.

The CDR3 loop spans 15 amino acids. With 3 bases removed from V and 0 bases from J, the gap between germline ends came to 8 bases. Germline V gives CDR1 KGHSH, CDR2 LQKENI. Original analysis: The authors estimated nucleated cell counts from reference gene primer amplification. The table came from immunoSEQ multiplex PCR; TCRdb's copy has only in-frame clones and leaves some out. That table gives V, J and clone size, and the DNA gave D and trimming. The data hold roughly 170,000 clones, with 88% observed a single time. This chain uses TRBV18 with TRBJ2-2; D ambiguous. The source material was peripheral blood. The sequence derives from a man in his 60s with acute or convalescent COVID-19. CDR3 in DNA: TGTGCCAGCTCACCCCCCACAGCGAACACCGGGGAGCTGTTTTTT. Amino acid sequence: CASSPPTANTGELFF.